The 30 T cell receptor beta chains below all came from one sample that was sequenced in a study of T cell responses to AZD1222 COVID-19 vaccine. The data were produced by immunoSEQ multiplex PCR, yet TCRdb's version contains in-frame clones alone and is incomplete. The table shows roughly 80,000 clones, with roughly 85% occurring only once. Sequencing was performed on peripheral blood, taken on day 0 of AZD1222 vaccination. These receptors all come from an adult in good health.

V is TRBV19 and J is TRBJ1-1, with D perhaps matching TRBD1 (5 bases). This CDR3 has 11 amino acids. Germline assignment: CDR1 LNHDA and CDR2 SQIVND (reference sequence). Trimming removed 6 bases at V and 8 bases at J, with 10 bases between. In nucleotides, the CDR3 is TGTGCCAGTAGATCTGGGGGGGAAGCTTTCTTT. This encodes CASRSGGEAFF.

This chain connects TRBV7-2 to TRBJ2-3; 9 bases line up with TRBD2. The CDR3 spans 15 residues. CDR1 is SGHTA and CDR2 is FQGNSA in the germline V gene. Germline trimming cut 4 bases from V and 5 bases from J; bases unmatched to any gene: 7. The CDR3, as DNA: TGTGCCAGCAGCTCCACCGGGACTAGCCAAGATACGCAGTATTTT. Translated: CASSSTGTSQDTQYF.

The chain employs TRBV19 and TRBJ1-2; D gene unclear. The germline V gene has CDR1 LNHDA and CDR2 SQIVND (reference sequence). Between the trimmed V and J ends, which lost 5 bases and 0 bases, there was a span of 10 bases. This CDR3 has 14 amino acids. In nucleotides, the CDR3 is TGTGCCAGTAGTTGGTATCCCGCTAACTATGGCTACACCTTC. This codes for CASSWYPANYGYTF. The full variable domain, its missing parts supplied by reference TRBV19 and TRBJ1-2, is DGGITQSPKYLFRKEGQNVTLSCEQNLNHDAMYWYRQDPGQGLRLIYYSQIVNDFQKGDIAEGYSVSREKKESFPLTVTSAQKNPTAFYLCASSWYPANYGYTFGSGTRLTVV.

The gene calls are TRBV5-4 and TRBJ1-1; D perhaps matches TRBD1 (5 bases). CDR1 and CDR2 (germline): SGHNT, YYREEE (reference sequence). This CDR3 comprises 14 residues. V was trimmed by 8 bases and J by 5 bases, leaving 19 bases between them. The CDR3 region is CASRRGMVETEAFF. The CDR3 DNA is TGTGCCAGTAGGAGGGGTATGGTTGAGACTGAAGCTTTCTTT.

This clone was detected only a few times. The chain is built from TRBV19 and TRBJ2-4, with a possible D match to TRBD1 (5 bases). Trimming cost V 6 bases and J 0 bases, with 15 bases left between them. Germline assignment: CDR1 LNHDA and CDR2 SQIVND (reference sequence). CDR3 length equals 16 residues. CDR3: CASREGASLAKNIQYF. Written as DNA, the CDR3 is TGTGCCAGTAGGGAAGGGGCAAGCCTAGCCAAAAACATTCAGTACTTC.

This rearrangement joins TRBV6-5 to TRBJ1-2, with 8 bases matching TRBD1. This CDR3 has 13 residues. The V gene end was trimmed by 6 bases and the J gene end by 4 bases; junction bases not matched to a gene: 4. From germline, CDR1 is MNHEY and CDR2 SVGAGI. CDR3 nucleotides: TGTGCCAGCAGAGACGACAGGGGCTATGGCTACACCTTC. Translation: CASRDDRGYGYTF.

This clone has a handful of counts. This chain joins TRBV7-6 and TRBJ2-7; D uncertain. Germline CDR1 reads SGHVS; CDR2 reads FNYEAQ. The V end lost 1 base, the J end lost 5 bases, and 3 bases lay between the germline ends. The CDR3 spans 11 residues. CDR3 residues: CASSLDHEQYF. CDR3 sequence (DNA): TGTGCCAGCAGCTTAGATCACGAGCAGTACTTC.

The chain couples TRBV6-6 to TRBJ2-1; no clear D. CDR1 is MNHNY, CDR2 SVGAGI, per germline (reference sequence). V shed 3 bases and J shed 0 bases, with 12 bases lying between them. This CDR3 comprises 16 residues. The chain's CDR3 is CASSYRVTISYNEQFF. In DNA, the CDR3 is TGTGCCAGCAGTTATCGGGTTACGATCTCCTACAATGAGCAGTTCTTC.

This chain links TRBV27 with TRBJ1-6, with D maybe TRBD1 (5 bases). The germline CDR1 and CDR2 sequences are MNHEY and SMNVEV (reference sequence). This CDR3 comprises 13 residues. V lost 3 bases and J lost 10, with 10 bases in between. CDR3 nucleotide sequence: TGTGCCAGCAGTTTGGGGGGAGGCTCACCCCTCCACTTT. Its protein is CASSLGGGSPLHF.

This clone turned up a few times. The chain links TRBV9 to TRBJ1-1; no clear D. Germline V gene data show CDR1 as SGDLS and CDR2 as YYNGEE. V was trimmed by 1 base and J by 1 base, leaving 8 bases between them. The CDR3 spans 14 residues. This CDR3 is CASSVLATNTEAFF. Written as DNA, the CDR3 is TGTGCCAGCAGCGTATTGGCCACGAACACTGAAGCTTTCTTT.

This chain links TRBV5-1 with TRBJ2-5; 9 bases line up with TRBD2. This CDR3 spans 17 amino acids. Germline loops: CDR1 SGHRS, CDR2 YFSETQ. V lost 4 bases, J lost 2 bases, and 12 bases stayed unmatched. As DNA, the CDR3 is TGCGCCAGCAGCCCAAACGGGGGACTAGCACAACAAGAGACCCAGTACTTC. It codes for CASSPNGGLAQQETQYF.

The rearrangement uses TRBV7-6 and TRBJ2-1, with 14 bases fitting TRBD2. CDR1 is SGHVS and CDR2 is FNYEAQ in the germline V gene. Trimming cost V 4 bases and J 8 bases; bases outside gene matches: 7. CDR3 length equals 16 residues. The CDR3 nucleotides are TGTGCCAGCAGCTACGGACTAGCGGGAGGTGGCCATGAGCAGTTCTTC. Translated: CASSYGLAGGGHEQFF.

V gene TRBV6-5 combines with J gene TRBJ2-1; D perhaps matches TRBD2 (5 bases). This CDR3 contains 16 residues. Germline CDR1 is MNHEY and CDR2 is SVGAGI. Trimming pared 0 bases from V and 0 bases from J, leaving 9 bases between. This CDR3 is CASSYSSGSSYNEQFF. The CDR3 DNA is TGTGCCAGCAGTTACTCGAGCGGTAGCTCCTACAATGAGCAGTTCTTC.

In its sample, this clone was seen a few times. The V call is TRBV3-1 (or the pseudogene TRBV3-2), the J call TRBJ2-7, with no clear D. V gave up 4 bases and J gave up 4 bases, with 14 bases separating them. Germline V gene sequence: CDR1 LGHDT, CDR2 YNNKEL (reference sequence). The CDR3 totals 14 residues. This CDR3 reads CASSLGPVCYEQYF. In nucleotides, the CDR3 is TGTGCCAGCAGCCTTGGACCTGTTTGTTACGAGCAGTACTTC.

As for this clone: The same CDR3 can be traced to other DNA sequences in this sample. The chain joins TRBV19 to TRBJ1-5; 7 bases match TRBD1. Trimming at V came to 4 bases and at J to 2 bases, leaving 2 bases not matched to a gene. This CDR3 spans 14 amino acids. Germline CDR1 is LNHDA and CDR2 is SQIVND (reference sequence). This chain's CDR3 is CASSTTGGNQPQHF. DNA for the CDR3: TGTGCCAGTAGTACAACAGGGGGCAATCAGCCCCAGCATTTT.

This clone was found once. The genes are TRBV7-6 and TRBJ2-7; TRBD1 aligns across 9 bases. Looked up from germline, CDR1 is SGHVS and CDR2 is FNYEAQ. J gave up 7 bases and V 5 bases, and 9 bases lay outside the gene matches. The CDR3 loop spans 14 amino acids. The CDR3 sequence: CASSRPGQGGEQYF. CDR3 DNA sequence: TGTGCCAGCAGCAGGCCGGGACAGGGTGGGGAGCAGTACTTC.

The chain recombines TRBV19 with TRBJ1-5; 10 positions agree with TRBD1. CDR1 is LNHDA and CDR2 is SQIVND in the germline V gene (reference sequence). V shed 5 bases and J 7 bases; nucleotides not matched to a gene: 5. The CDR3 spans 14 residues. The chain's CDR3 is CASSDGTGVQPQHF. CDR3 bases: TGTGCCAGTAGTGATGGGACAGGGGTGCAGCCCCAGCATTTT.

This rearrangement joins TRBV9 to TRBJ1-3; D unresolved. Germline assignment: CDR1 SGDLS and CDR2 YYNGEE. This CDR3 is 15 amino acids long. V was clipped by 0 bases and J by 0 bases, with 7 bases between them. In DNA, the CDR3 is TGTGCCAGCAGCGTAGGAACAGCCTCTGGAAACACCATATATTTT. It translates to CASSVGTASGNTIYF.

The chain couples TRBV7-2 to TRBJ1-1; TRBD1 agrees at 8 bases. The CDR3 extends over 17 amino acids. The V gene's germline CDR1 is SGHTA and CDR2 FQGNSA. With V trimmed by 3 bases and J by 0 bases, 9 bases remained unmatched. The CDR3 coding sequence is TGTGCCAGCAGCTTGGACAGGGTCGGATTGATGAACACTGAAGCTTTCTTT. Amino acids: CASSLDRVGLMNTEAFF.

The gene calls are TRBV29-1 and TRBJ1-2; D gene ambiguous. The V end was cut by 6 bases, the J end by 6 bases, with 11 bases between. This CDR3 contains 11 residues. In germline, CDR1 is SQVTM, CDR2 ANQGSEA. CDR3 coding DNA: TGCAGCGTCCACCGGGGAGATGGCTACACCTTC. It yields the protein CSVHRGDGYTF.

The rearrangement joins TRBV5-1 to TRBJ2-1, with D maybe TRBD1 (5 bases). This CDR3 comprises 15 residues. CDR1 is SGHRS, CDR2 YFSETQ, per germline. Trimming stripped 2 bases from V and 0 bases from J, with 9 bases between. The CDR3 is CASSFRDSSYNEQFF. The CDR3 DNA follows: TGCGCCAGCAGCTTCCGAGACAGCTCCTACAATGAGCAGTTCTTC.

This clone is a singleton in its sample. CDR3 protein: CAWSVVTDEQETQYF. The CDR3 coding sequence is TGTGCCTGGAGTGTGGTTACAGATGAACAAGAGACCCAGTACTTC. The chain has TRBV30 and TRBJ2-5, with D uncertain. The germline V gene encodes CDR1 GTSNPN and CDR2 SVGIG (reference sequence). The CDR3 loop spans 15 amino acids. Between the trimmed V and J ends, which lost 0 bases and 2 bases, there was a span of 13 bases.

The gene calls are TRBV11-2 and TRBJ2-1; D may correspond to TRBD1 or TRBD2 (5 bases each). This CDR3 has 13 residues. Germline lookup yields CDR1 SGHAT and CDR2 FQNNGV. V lost 1 base and J lost 9, with 10 bases in between. The CDR3 DNA sequence: TGTGCCAGCAGCTTAGTTGAGGGGATTGAGCAGTTCTTC. Its translation: CASSLVEGIEQFF.

The CDR3 sequence is CASSRTTRGYEQYF. The CDR3 nucleotides are TGCGCCAGCAGCAGAACGACAAGAGGCTACGAGCAGTACTTC. The chain couples TRBV5-1 to TRBJ2-7; D not resolved. The CDR3 totals 14 residues. Between the trimmed V and J ends, which lost 4 bases and 3 bases, there was a span of 14 bases. Germline-derived CDR1 and CDR2 are SGHRS and YFSETQ.

This sequence joins TRBV2 and TRBJ1-2, with a possible D match to TRBD1 (5 bases). CDR3 length: 14 residues. The V gene lost 5 bases and the J gene lost 3 bases, with 13 bases spanning the gap. CDR1 is SNHLY and CDR2 is FYNNEI in the germline V gene. The CDR3 loop is CASSTQTEDYGYTF. The CDR3 DNA is TGTGCCAGCAGTACCCAGACAGAGGACTATGGCTACACCTTC.

V and J are TRBV15 and TRBJ2-3; D unresolved. The V end was cut by 1 base, the J end by 2 bases, with 7 bases between. This CDR3 contains 14 residues. The V gene's germline CDR1 is LNHNV and CDR2 YYDKDF (reference sequence). The CDR3 sequence is CATSRGGPTDTQYF. The CDR3 DNA reads as TGTGCCACCAGCAGAGGTGGGCCCACAGATACGCAGTATTTT.

The sample holds a few counts of this clone. This sequence joins TRBV12-3 or TRBV12-4 and TRBJ1-6, with D maybe TRBD1 (5 bases). V shed 5 bases and J shed 11 bases, with 10 bases lying between them. The CDR3 extends over 12 amino acids. The CDR3 here is CASSIAGTPLHF. The CDR3 DNA reads TGTGCCAGCAGTATCGCAGGGACACCCCTCCACTTT.

V usage is TRBV7-2 and J usage is TRBJ2-1; D is undetermined. The V gene lost 1 base and the J gene lost 0 bases, with 7 bases spanning the gap. The CDR3 sequence is 15 residues long. Germline V gives CDR1 SGHTA, CDR2 FQGNSA. This chain's CDR3 is CASSLGSFSYNEQFF. The CDR3 nucleotides are TGTGCCAGCAGCTTAGGGTCTTTCTCCTACAATGAGCAGTTCTTC.

Judged by abundance, this clone is large. J is TRBJ1-2 and V is TRBV19, with D unresolved. V lost 7 bases, J lost 4 bases, and 10 bases lay in between. Germline CDR1 reads LNHDA; CDR2 reads SQIVND (reference sequence). The CDR3 length is 12 residues. The CDR3 sequence: CASTPGAYGYTF. The DNA of the CDR3 is TGTGCCAGTACCCCGGGTGCCTATGGCTACACCTTC. Using reference TRBV19 and TRBJ1-2 for the parts outside the CDR3, the full variable domain is DGGITQSPKYLFRKEGQNVTLSCEQNLNHDAMYWYRQDPGQGLRLIYYSQIVNDFQKGDIAEGYSVSREKKESFPLTVTSAQKNPTAFYLCASTPGAYGYTFGSGTRLTVV.

The CDR3 sequence: CASSDDGTYGYTF. DNA of the CDR3: TGTGCCAGCAGCGATGACGGTACCTATGGCTACACCTTC. This rearrangement joins TRBV7-9 to TRBJ1-2; no reliable D call. CDR1 is SEHNR and CDR2 is FQNEAQ in the germline V gene (reference sequence). This CDR3 has 13 residues. V was trimmed by 5 bases and J by 4 bases, leaving 11 bases between them.